What follows are 5 T cell receptor beta chains derived from one specimen sequenced in a study of control samples from healthy donors and cancer patients. This table comes from immunoSEQ multiplex PCR, and its TCRdb copy is limited to in-frame clones, with some not included. The sample lists approximately 99,000 clones; almost 85% were seen once. Sequences were obtained from blood. The receptor source for this set is a man younger than 35 in good health.

V is TRBV19 and J is TRBJ1-5; 9 bases fit TRBD1. From germline, CDR1 is LNHDA and CDR2 SQIVND (reference sequence). V lost 4 bases, J lost 7 bases, and 5 bases stayed unmatched. The CDR3 sequence is 14 residues long. The CDR3 coding sequence is TGTGCCAGTAGTACTAGGGACAGGGCCCAGCCCCAGCATTTT. Its translation is CASSTRDRAQPQHF.

DNA for the CDR3: TGTGCCAGCCAGGACATTCCTGGGACCGGGGAGCTGTTTTTT. Amino acid sequence: CASQDIPGTGELFF. The chain combines TRBV25-1 with TRBJ2-2; tentatively, D is TRBD1 (5 bases). The CDR3 runs 14 residues. From germline, CDR1 is MGHDK and CDR2 SYGVNS. Trimming cost V 8 bases and J 5 bases, with 15 bases left between them.

The J gene is TRBJ2-3, the V gene TRBV28; 7 positions agree with TRBD2. V lost 5 bases to trimming and J lost 2 bases; unmatched junction nucleotides: 13. Germline V gene data show CDR1 as MDHEN and CDR2 as SYDVKM. The CDR3 loop spans 17 amino acids. The CDR3 region is CASSPSMGGSLTDTQYF. The CDR3 bases are TGTGCCAGCAGTCCATCAATGGGGGGGTCCCTCACAGATACGCAGTATTTT.

The chain is built from TRBV7-2 and TRBJ2-3, with 8 bases lining up with TRBD1. The CDR3 length is 16 residues. Germline lookup yields CDR1 SGHTA and CDR2 FQGNSA. Trimming took 1 base from V and 6 from J; bases not matched to a gene: 9. The CDR3 region is CASSLGPGGSSDTQYF. CDR3 DNA sequence: TGTGCCAGCAGCTTAGGTCCAGGGGGCAGCAGTGATACGCAGTATTTT. Full variable domain (remainder filled in from reference TRBV7-2 and TRBJ2-3): GAGVSQSPSNKVTEKGKDVELRCDPISGHTALYWYRQSLGQGLEFLIYFQGNSAPDKSGLPSDRFSAERTGGSVSTLTIQRTQQEDSAVYLCASSLGPGGSSDTQYFGPGTRLTVL.

This clone was found once. At one boundary the junction diverges from the germline segment, which might be a read error. The chain is built from TRBV2 and TRBJ2-6; 8 positions agree with TRBD1. The CDR3 consists of 12 residues. CDR1 SNHLY and CDR2 FYNNEI come from the germline V gene. The DNA of the CDR3 is TGTGCCAGCCACCTTGGACAGGGTACGGGGGCTTTC. Translated: CASHLGQGTGAF.